The 10 T cell receptor beta chains reported below all come from one sample, sequenced in a study of T cell repertoires in cytomegalovirus infection. No cognate antigen is known for these TCRs. Using its own MiXCR run on the reads, TCRdb lists one record per CDR3 protein. The sample has about 47,000 distinct CDR3 sequences; around 20% are singletons. The sequences come from CD8+ T cells from cultured PBMCs, collected from culture after CMV antigen stimulation. All receptors derive from a human donor in good health (CMV status not recorded). Some clones in this sample may be carry-over from other donors' samples.

This clonotype appeared a few times. The chain combines TRBV19 with TRBJ1-2, with TRBD1 matching over 9 bases. This CDR3 comprises 14 residues. Per the germline V gene, CDR1 is LNHDA and CDR2 is SQIVND (reference sequence). V was pared by 6 bases and J by 0 bases, with 2 bases of the junction left unmatched. In DNA form, the CDR3 reads TGTGCCAGTAGCCGGGACAGGGCTAACTATGGCTACACCTTC. It encodes CASSRDRANYGYTF.

V and J are TRBV7-9 and TRBJ2-5, with TRBD1 matching 10 bases. The CDR3 has 20 residues. Trimming at V came to 5 bases and at J to 5 bases, leaving 23 bases not matched to a gene. CDR1 is SEHNR, CDR2 FQNEAQ, per germline (reference sequence). The CDR3: CASSPDLGHSGTGVRETQYF. CDR3 in DNA: TGTGCCAGCAGCCCTGATTTGGGGCACTCCGGGACAGGGGTGCGGGAGACCCAGTACTTC. Complete variable domain (other parts from reference TRBV7-9 and TRBJ2-5): DTGVSQNPRHKITKRGQNVTFRCDPISEHNRLYWYRQTLGQGPEFLTYFQNEAQLEKSRLLSDRFSAERPKGSFSTLEIQRTEQGDSAMYLCASSPDLGHSGTGVRETQYFGPGTRLLVL.

The chain links TRBV4-1 to TRBJ1-1; D gene ambiguous. Germline loops: CDR1 MGHRA, CDR2 YSYEKL. The CDR3 consists of 14 residues. V was pared by 0 bases and J by 4 bases, with 9 bases between. The CDR3 DNA is TGCGCCAGCAGCCAAGATAACGGAGGCACTGAAGCTTTCTTT. Translation gives CASSQDNGGTEAFF.

There are a few counts of this clonotype. The chain recombines TRBV7-9 with TRBJ1-5; D gene ambiguous. The CDR3 is made up of 14 amino acids. The germline V and J ends were trimmed by 2 bases and 1 base, with 6 bases remaining between them. The germline CDR1 and CDR2 sequences are SEHNR and FQNEAQ (reference sequence). The CDR3 coding sequence is TGTGCCAGCAGCTTACCGGGGAGCAATCAGCCCCAGCATTTT. Its protein product is CASSLPGSNQPQHF.

This clonotype came up a few times. The CDR3 sequence is CASSLVSALNQPQHF. The DNA of the CDR3 is TGTGCCAGCAGCTTAGTGTCAGCGCTGAATCAGCCCCAGCATTTT. The rearrangement joins TRBV7-2 to TRBJ1-5; D call uncertain. The CDR3 totals 15 residues. The V gene's germline CDR1 is SGHTA and CDR2 FQGNSA. Trimming removed 1 base from V and 4 bases from J, with 11 bases in between.

Only a few counts were recorded for this clonotype. The CDR3 DNA follows: TGTGCCACCAGTGATTTCCAGGGGGACACCGGGGAGCTGTTTTTT. Protein sequence: CATSDFQGDTGELFF. This rearrangement joins TRBV24-1 to TRBJ2-2, with 7 bases lining up with TRBD1. Germline V gene sequence: CDR1 KGHDR, CDR2 SFDVKD. After removal of 1 base from V and 3 bases from J, the junction contained 1 base not matched to a gene. CDR3 size: 15 residues.

Concerning this clonotype: One end of the junction does not line up with germline, which may come from a read error. The chain carries TRBV4-1 and TRBJ2-4; D possibly uses TRBD1 or TRBD2 (5 bases each). Per the germline V gene, CDR1 is MGHRA and CDR2 is YSYEKL. The CDR3 is 17 amino acids. The CDR3 DNA sequence: TGTGCCAGCAGCCAAGTAATAGGGGATGAGGGCAAAAACATTCAGTACTTC. Protein product: CASSQVIGDEGKNIQYF.

The chain is built from TRBV12-3 or TRBV12-4 and TRBJ2-3; TRBD1 matches at 9 bases. This CDR3 has 15 residues. Losses at the gene ends were 6 bases for V and 7 bases for J; bases not matched to a gene: 11. For the CDR3, the DNA is TGTGCCAGCAGGGTGGGGACAGGGTCGAGTAATACGCAGTATTTT. This gives the protein CASRVGTGSSNTQYF.

Only a few counts were recorded for this clonotype. The V and J genes are TRBV28 and TRBJ2-6, with D uncertain. V shed 5 bases and J shed 2 bases, with 7 bases lying between them. Germline V CDR1 and CDR2: MDHEN, SYDVKM. CDR3 size: 14 residues. The CDR3, as DNA: TGTGCCAGCAGTCAGGTTACTGGGGCCAACGTCCTGACTTTC. Protein: CASSQVTGANVLTF.

This clonotype was counted only a few times. This chain joins TRBV12-3 or TRBV12-4 and TRBJ2-7; D unresolved. V shed 8 bases and J shed 7 bases, with 24 bases lying between them. The CDR3 runs 15 residues. Here the CDR3 reads CASGRSNGLSQEQYF. CDR3 sequence (DNA): TGTGCCAGCGGTAGAAGTAACGGTCTTTCCCAGGAGCAGTACTTC.